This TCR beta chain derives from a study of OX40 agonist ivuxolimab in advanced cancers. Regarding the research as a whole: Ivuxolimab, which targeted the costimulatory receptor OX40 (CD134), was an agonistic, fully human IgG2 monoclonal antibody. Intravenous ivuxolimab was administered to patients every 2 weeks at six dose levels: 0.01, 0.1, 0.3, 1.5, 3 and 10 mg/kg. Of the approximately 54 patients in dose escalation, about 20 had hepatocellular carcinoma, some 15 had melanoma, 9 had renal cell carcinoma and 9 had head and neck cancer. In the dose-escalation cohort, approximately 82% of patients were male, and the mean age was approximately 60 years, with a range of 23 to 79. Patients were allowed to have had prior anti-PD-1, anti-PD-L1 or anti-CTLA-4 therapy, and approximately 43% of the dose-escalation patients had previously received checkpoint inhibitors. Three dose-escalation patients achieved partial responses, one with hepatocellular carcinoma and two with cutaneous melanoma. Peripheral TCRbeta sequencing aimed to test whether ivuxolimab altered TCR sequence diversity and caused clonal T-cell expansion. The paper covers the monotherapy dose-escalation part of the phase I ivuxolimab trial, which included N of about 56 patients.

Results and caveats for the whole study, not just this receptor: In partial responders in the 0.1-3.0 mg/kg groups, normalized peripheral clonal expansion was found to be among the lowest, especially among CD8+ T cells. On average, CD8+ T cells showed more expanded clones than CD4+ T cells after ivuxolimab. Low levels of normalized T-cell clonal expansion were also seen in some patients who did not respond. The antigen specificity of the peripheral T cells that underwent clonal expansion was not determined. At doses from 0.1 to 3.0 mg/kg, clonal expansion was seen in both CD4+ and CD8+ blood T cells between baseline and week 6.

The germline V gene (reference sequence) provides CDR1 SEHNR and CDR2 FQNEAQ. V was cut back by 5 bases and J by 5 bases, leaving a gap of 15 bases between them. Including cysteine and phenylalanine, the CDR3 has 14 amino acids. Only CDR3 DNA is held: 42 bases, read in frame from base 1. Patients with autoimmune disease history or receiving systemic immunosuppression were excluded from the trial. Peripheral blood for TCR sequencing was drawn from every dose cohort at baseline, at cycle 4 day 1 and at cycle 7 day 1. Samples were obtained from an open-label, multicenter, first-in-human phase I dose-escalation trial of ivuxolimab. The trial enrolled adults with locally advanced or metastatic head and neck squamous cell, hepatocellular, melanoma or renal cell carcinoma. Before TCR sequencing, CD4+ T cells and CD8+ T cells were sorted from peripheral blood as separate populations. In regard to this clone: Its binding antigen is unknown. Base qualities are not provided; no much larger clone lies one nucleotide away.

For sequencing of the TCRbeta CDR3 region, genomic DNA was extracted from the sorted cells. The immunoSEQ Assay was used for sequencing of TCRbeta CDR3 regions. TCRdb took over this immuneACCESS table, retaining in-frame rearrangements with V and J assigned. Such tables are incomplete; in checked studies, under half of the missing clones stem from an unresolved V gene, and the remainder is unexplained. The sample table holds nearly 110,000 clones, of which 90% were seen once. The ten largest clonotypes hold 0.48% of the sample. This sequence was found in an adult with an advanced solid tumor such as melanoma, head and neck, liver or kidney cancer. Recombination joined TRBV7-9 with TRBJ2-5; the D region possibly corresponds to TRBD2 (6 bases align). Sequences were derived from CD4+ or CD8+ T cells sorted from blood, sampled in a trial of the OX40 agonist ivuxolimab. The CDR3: CASSLEISGETQYF. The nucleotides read TGTGCCAGCAGCCTAGAGATTAGCGGTGAGACCCAGTACTTC.